This T cell receptor (beta chain) was recovered during a study of OX40 agonist ivuxolimab in advanced cancers. Clones were read by immunoSEQ multiplex PCR, and TCRdb kept only the in-frame ones, dropping some. Here the sample spans just under 65,000 clones, approximately 85% being singletons. Only a few counts were recorded for this clone. With V trimmed by 4 bases and J by 1 base, 8 bases remained unmatched. From germline, CDR1 is SGHNT and CDR2 YYREEE (reference sequence). The CDR3 is 16 amino acids. The rearrangement uses TRBV5-4 and TRBJ2-1, with TRBD2 matching over 7 bases. Sample: CD4+ or CD8+ T cells sorted from blood, taken in a trial of the OX40 agonist ivuxolimab. This TCR was recovered from an adult with an advanced solid tumor such as melanoma, head and neck, liver or kidney cancer. The chain's CDR3 is CASSPGGAGSYNEQFF. CDR3 nucleotide sequence: TGTGCCAGCAGCCCGGGAGGTGCAGGATCCTACAATGAGCAGTTCTTC.